Each of the 31 T cell receptor beta chains below was sequenced from the same sample in a study of blood T cell repertoires in COVID-19 (dated by TCRdb to 2020 to 2022). The protocol used for the library was the immunoSEQ multiplex PCR assay. This immuneACCESS table, as held by TCRdb, lists in-frame sequences with V and J called but not all clones. Of the missing ones, under half trace to an unresolved V gene in checked studies; the others have no known cause. Present in this sample are some 140,000 clones, roughly four fifths of which were seen just once. Around 13% of the sample is in the top ten clones. Sample: peripheral blood. The receptor set was obtained from an older man with acute or convalescent COVID-19.

The sample holds one count of this clone. The chain uses TRBV18 and TRBJ1-4; 8 positions agree with TRBD1. Germline lookup yields CDR1 KGHSH and CDR2 LQKENI. This CDR3 has 16 amino acids. After removal of 3 bases from V and 4 bases from J, the junction contained 7 bases not matched to a gene. The CDR3 here is CASSPDRAPGNEKLFF. The DNA of the CDR3 is TGTGCCAGCTCACCGGACAGGGCCCCGGGTAATGAAAAACTGTTTTTT.

The chain links TRBV12-3 or TRBV12-4 to TRBJ1-3, with no clear D. The V and J ends lost 3 bases and 8 bases respectively, with 5 bases between them. CDR3 size: 11 residues. CDR3 nucleotides: TGTGCCAGCAGTTTCTCAGACACCATATATTTT. It specifies CASSFSDTIYF.

The chain employs TRBV5-1 and TRBJ2-3, with D possibly being TRBD1 (7 bases). CDR3 length: 18 amino acids. Germline V lookup: CDR1 SGHRS, CDR2 YFSETQ. V was trimmed by 3 bases and J by 0 bases, leaving 20 bases between them. Here the CDR3 DNA reads TGCGCCAGCAGCTGGGGCGGGACAGCCGATACTAGCACAGATACGCAGTATTTT. Its protein is CASSWGGTADTSTDTQYF.

This clone was seen more than once but under ten times. The J gene is TRBJ1-5, the V gene TRBV12-2; the D call TRBD1 from the table was never checked on the DNA. TRBV12-2 is marked as a pseudogene. The CDR3 contains 15 residues. The CDR3 is CASRLDRVNNQPQHF. The CDR3 nucleotides read TGTGCAAGTCGCTTAGACAGGGTAAACAATCAGCCCCAGCATTTT.

The CDR3 DNA reads as TGTGCCAGCAGCCCCTGGACAGGGTCCGGGGAGCTGTTTTTT. It is translated as CASSPWTGSGELFF. The chain has TRBV7-3 and TRBJ2-2; 8 bases fit TRBD1. This CDR3 comprises 14 residues. V lost 5 bases, J lost 6 bases, and 5 bases stayed unmatched. CDR1 is SGHTA, CDR2 FQGTGA, per germline.

This chain links TRBV11-3 with TRBJ2-1, with 13 bases aligning to TRBD2. Germline V gene sequence: CDR1 SGHNT, CDR2 YENEEA. There are 16 residues in the CDR3. V shed 4 bases and J 7 bases; nucleotides not matched to a gene: 7. CDR3 loop: CASSSRLAGGRNEQFF. The CDR3, as DNA: TGTGCCAGCAGCTCCCGACTAGCGGGGGGCAGGAATGAGCAGTTCTTC.

J is TRBJ1-3 and V is TRBV27, with no clear D. CDR3 length: 16 residues. Per germline, CDR1 MNHEY and CDR2 SMNVEV (reference sequence). V was cut by 4 bases and J by 0 bases, with 13 bases left in between. CDR3 protein: CASSSLHFNSGNTIYF. The CDR3 coding sequence is TGTGCCAGCAGTTCCCTCCACTTCAACTCTGGAAACACCATATATTTT.

The chain has TRBV19 and TRBJ1-2; 9 bases line up with TRBD1. The germline V gene encodes CDR1 LNHDA and CDR2 SQIVND (reference sequence). V was pared by 5 bases and J by 8 bases, with 12 bases of the junction left unmatched. The CDR3 is 15 amino acids. The CDR3 here is CASSPGTGTMRGYTF. The CDR3 DNA is TGTGCCAGTAGTCCCGGGACAGGGACTATGCGGGGCTACACCTTC.

V usage is TRBV12-5 and J usage is TRBJ2-3, with TRBD2 matching over 11 bases. The V gene's germline CDR1 is LGHNT and CDR2 FRNRAP. This CDR3 spans 13 amino acids. V was clipped by 3 bases and J by 8 bases; unmatched bases: 1. CDR3 protein: CASGFSGGGTQYF. For the CDR3, the DNA is TGTGCTAGTGGTTTTAGCGGGGGGGGTACGCAGTATTTT.

The chain recombines TRBV9 with TRBJ1-3; D may be TRBD1 (5 bases). The CDR3 length is 16 residues. Germline V gives CDR1 SGDLS, CDR2 YYNGEE. Trimming took off 3 bases at V and 0 bases at J, with 13 bases between the two ends. CDR3 residues: CASSARQRPSGNTIYF. For the CDR3, the DNA is TGTGCCAGCAGCGCCCGACAGAGACCCTCTGGAAACACCATATATTTT.

The chain combines TRBV7-9 with TRBJ2-3, with 8 nucleotides matching TRBD2. The length of the CDR3 is 16 residues. Germline CDR1 is SEHNR and CDR2 is FQNEAQ (reference sequence). J gave up 1 base and V 5 bases, and 8 bases lay outside the gene matches. This CDR3 reads CASSLGTTSGTDTQYF. The CDR3 nucleotides are TGTGCCAGCAGCCTTGGGACGACTAGCGGCACAGATACGCAGTATTTT.

The rearrangement links TRBV6-5 to TRBJ2-5, with 10 bases lining up with TRBD1. There are 16 residues in the CDR3. The germline V gene encodes CDR1 MNHEY and CDR2 SVGAGI. J was trimmed by 5 bases and V by 2 bases; bases with no gene match: 8. In nucleotides, the CDR3 is TGTGCCAGCAGTTACCTCGGGACAGGGGTTGGGGAGACCCAGTACTTC. Its protein product is CASSYLGTGVGETQYF.

The V and J genes are TRBV5-6 and TRBJ1-2; 7 bases are a match to TRBD1. J was trimmed by 2 bases and V by 5 bases; bases with no gene match: 9. Per the germline V gene, CDR1 is SGHDT and CDR2 is YYEEEE. The CDR3 covers 15 residues. CDR3 in DNA: TGTGCCAGCAGGGGGAAAAGGGGGCCCAACTATGGCTACACCTTC. It specifies CASRGKRGPNYGYTF.

The chain recombines TRBV11-2 with TRBJ2-7, with D possibly TRBD1 on 6 matching bases. The germline V and J ends were trimmed by 5 bases and 3 bases, with 14 bases remaining between them. Germline values: CDR1 SGHAT, CDR2 FQNNGV. This CDR3 is 14 amino acids long. The DNA for the CDR3 is TGTGCCAGCAGCCCGCAGGGGAACCTCTACGAGCAGTACTTC. Its protein product is CASSPQGNLYEQYF.

This rearrangement joins TRBV19 to TRBJ1-5; no clear D. CDR1 is LNHDA and CDR2 is SQIVND in the germline V gene (reference sequence). The CDR3 consists of 12 residues. Trimming took 3 bases from V and 11 from J, leaving 11 bases between them. The CDR3 DNA follows: TGTGCCAGTAGTATGGGAGTTGGGACCCAGCATTTT. Encoded protein: CASSMGVGTQHF.

The rearrangement joins TRBV4-1 to TRBJ2-2; a possible D gene is TRBD1 (5 bases). With 1 base removed from V and 5 bases from J, the gap between germline ends came to 8 bases. CDR3 length: 14 residues. CDR1 is MGHRA, CDR2 YSYEKL, per germline. The CDR3 nucleotides read TGCGCCAGCAGCCAAGTCAGGGCGACCGGGGAGCTGTTTTTT. It is translated as CASSQVRATGELFF.

This clone was detected only a few times. The V and J genes are TRBV4-3 and TRBJ2-3; D is undetermined. The CDR3 covers 14 residues. Per germline, CDR1 LGHNA and CDR2 YSLEER. With 2 bases removed from V and 1 base from J, the gap between germline ends came to 7 bases. The CDR3 DNA follows: TGCGCCAGCAGCCAATCAATAGGCACAGATACGCAGTATTTT. Translated: CASSQSIGTDTQYF.

The chain joins TRBV7-9 to TRBJ1-3, with D hard to call. The V gene lost 10 bases and the J gene lost 1 base, with 11 bases spanning the gap. CDR1 is SEHNR, CDR2 FQNEAQ, per germline (reference sequence). The CDR3 is 13 amino acids. For the CDR3, the DNA is TGTGCCACCTATCCATCATCTGGAAACACCATATATTTT. This sequence encodes CATYPSSGNTIYF.

This clone was seen more than once but under ten times. CDR3 amino acids: CASSQVKAGGYTF. The CDR3 DNA sequence: TGTGCCAGCAGCCAAGTAAAGGCAGGCGGCTACACCTTC. This chain connects TRBV3-1 (or the pseudogene TRBV3-2) to TRBJ1-2; D not certain. Looked up from germline, CDR1 is LGHDT and CDR2 is YNNKEL (reference sequence). The CDR3 sequence is 13 residues long. V was trimmed by 1 base and J by 8 bases, leaving 11 bases between them.

The chain uses TRBV4-2 and TRBJ2-2; 10 positions match TRBD2. V gave up 0 bases and J gave up 4 bases; unmatched junction bases: 8. The CDR3 is 18 residues long. From germline, CDR1 is LGHNA and CDR2 YNFKEQ. The CDR3 bases are TGTGCCAGCAGCCAAGATCTCACTAGCGGGGCTCTCACCGGGGAGCTGTTTTTT. It translates to CASSQDLTSGALTGELFF.

This clone was found once. The chain recombines TRBV14 with TRBJ1-1, with TRBD1 matching over 7 bases. CDR3 length equals 13 residues. J was trimmed by 6 bases and V by 4 bases; bases with no gene match: 5. Germline V lookup: CDR1 SGHDN, CDR2 FVKESK. The CDR3 loop reads CASSLLGGPEAFF. For the CDR3, the DNA is TGTGCCAGCAGCCTTCTAGGGGGCCCTGAAGCTTTCTTT. Together with reference TRBV14 and TRBJ1-1, the CDR3 gives the full variable domain: EAGVTQFPSHSVIEKGQTVTLRCDPISGHDNLYWYRRVMGKEIKFLLHFVKESKQDESGMPNNRFLAERTGGTYSTLKVQPAELEDSGVYFCASSLLGGPEAFFGQGTRLTVV.

This clone has just a few counts. The chain combines TRBV5-1 with TRBJ1-6, with D uncertain. CDR1 is SGHRS, CDR2 YFSETQ, per germline. V lost 4 bases and J 8 bases, leaving 13 bases between the germline ends. There are 14 residues in the CDR3. The CDR3 reads CASSHGIGDSPLHF. The CDR3 DNA reads as TGCGCCAGCAGCCACGGGATAGGCGATTCACCCCTCCACTTT.

J is TRBJ1-2 and V is TRBV28; the match to TRBD1 covers 10 bases. Trimming removed 6 bases from V and 6 bases from J; junction bases left unmatched: 1. The CDR3 consists of 12 residues. Germline CDR1 and CDR2: MDHEN and SYDVKM. CDR3 DNA: TGTGCCAGCAGGACAGGGGGCAATGGCTACACCTTC. The encoded protein is CASRTGGNGYTF.

In its sample, this clone is medium-sized. V usage is TRBV28 and J usage is TRBJ2-4; D is possibly TRBD1 (6 bases). Germline loops: CDR1 MDHEN, CDR2 SYDVKM. This CDR3 spans 14 amino acids. Trimming took 5 bases from V and 8 from J, leaving 16 bases between them. CDR3: CASSIQGPQDIQYF. The CDR3, as DNA: TGTGCCAGCAGTATACAGGGACCCCAGGACATTCAGTACTTC. Full variable domain (outside the CDR3, taken from reference TRBV28 and TRBJ2-4): DVKVTQSSRYLVKRTGEKVFLECVQDMDHENMFWYRQDPGLGLRLIYFSYDVKMKEKGDIPEGYSVSREKKERFSLILESASTNQTSMYLCASSIQGPQDIQYFGAGTRLSVL.

The chain joins TRBV7-6 to TRBJ1-5; D is possibly TRBD1 (5 bases). This CDR3 has 16 residues. Trimming took off 2 bases at V and 1 base at J, with 12 bases between the two ends. Germline V CDR1 and CDR2: SGHVS, FNYEAQ. CDR3 in DNA: TGTGCCAGCAGCTTATCGGGGGGGAAGAGCAATCAGCCCCAGCATTTT. Its protein is CASSLSGGKSNQPQHF. The variable domain in full, with the rest retrieved from reference TRBV7-6 and TRBJ1-5, is GAGVSQSPRYKVTKRGQDVALRCDPISGHVSLYWYRQALGQGPEFLTYFNYEAQQDKSGLPNDRFSAERPEGSISTLTIQRTEQRDSAMYRCASSLSGGKSNQPQHFGDGTRLSIL.

This clone was seen a few times. J is TRBJ2-1 and V is TRBV7-2; TRBD1 matches at 10 bases. Losses at the gene ends were 5 bases for V and 9 bases for J; bases not matched to a gene: 10. The V gene's germline CDR1 is SGHTA and CDR2 FQGNSA. The CDR3 extends over 15 amino acids. CDR3: CASSRDGTGDGEQFF. CDR3 nucleotide sequence: TGTGCCAGCAGCCGCGACGGGACAGGGGATGGTGAGCAGTTCTTC.

The chain has TRBV5-5 and TRBJ1-5, with 9 bases identical to TRBD1. V was clipped by 4 bases and J by 4 bases; unmatched bases: 6. The CDR3 loop spans 15 amino acids. The germline V gene has CDR1 SGHKS and CDR2 YYEKEE (reference sequence). The CDR3: CASSQGTGRNQPQHF. CDR3 bases: TGTGCCAGCAGCCAAGGGACAGGGAGGAATCAGCCCCAGCATTTT.

A few counts support this clone. The chain couples TRBV5-1 to TRBJ1-2, with 7 positions matching TRBD1. The J segment lost 7 bases and the V segment lost 3 bases, leaving 6 bases of the junction unmatched. The CDR3 runs 13 residues. In germline, CDR1 is SGHRS, CDR2 YFSETQ. The CDR3: CASSWGAGGGYTF. DNA of the CDR3: TGCGCCAGCAGCTGGGGAGCAGGGGGTGGCTACACCTTC.

This clone appeared a single time. The chain uses TRBV4-3 and TRBJ2-7; 9 bases match TRBD2. Germline loops: CDR1 LGHNA, CDR2 YSLEER. V dropped 0 bases and J dropped 4; count of bases not matched to a gene: 7. The CDR3 is 16 residues long. The CDR3 region has the DNA TGCGCCAGCAGCCAAGATATGGCGGGGGGGCGTTACGAGCAGTACTTC. Residues: CASSQDMAGGRYEQYF.

This chain's CDR3 is CASSPLEVGTQYF. For the CDR3, the DNA is TGTGCCAGCAGTCCCCTTGAGGTTGGTACGCAGTATTTT. This chain uses TRBV6-5 with TRBJ2-3; no firm D call. The CDR3 covers 13 residues. The V end lost 5 bases, the J end lost 8 bases, and 14 bases lay between the germline ends. Germline V CDR1 and CDR2: MNHEY, SVGAGI.

CDR3 coding DNA: TGTGCCAGCAGGTCGGACAGGGGGTCCACAGATACGCAGTATTTT. This codes for CASRSDRGSTDTQYF. J is TRBJ2-3 and V is TRBV6-5, with 10 bases identical to TRBD1. The germline V gene has CDR1 MNHEY and CDR2 SVGAGI. With V trimmed by 6 bases and J by 2 bases, 5 bases remained unmatched. This CDR3 contains 15 residues.